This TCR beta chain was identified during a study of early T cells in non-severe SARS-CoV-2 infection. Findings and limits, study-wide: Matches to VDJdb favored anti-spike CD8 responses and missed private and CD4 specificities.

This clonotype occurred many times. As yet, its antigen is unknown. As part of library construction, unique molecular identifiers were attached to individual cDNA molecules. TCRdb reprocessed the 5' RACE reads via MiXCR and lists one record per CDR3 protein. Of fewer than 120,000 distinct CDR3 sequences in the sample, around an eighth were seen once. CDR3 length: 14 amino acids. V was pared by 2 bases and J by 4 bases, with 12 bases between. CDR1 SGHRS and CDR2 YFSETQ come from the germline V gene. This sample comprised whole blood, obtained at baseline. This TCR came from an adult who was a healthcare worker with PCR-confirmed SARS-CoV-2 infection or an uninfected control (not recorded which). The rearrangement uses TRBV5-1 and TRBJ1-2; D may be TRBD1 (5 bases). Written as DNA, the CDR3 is TGCGCCAGCAGCTTTTCAGGGACTGCCTATGGCTACACCTTC. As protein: CASSFSGTAYGYTF.